The 2 T cell receptor beta chains below come from one sample, sequenced in a study of vaccination effects on CD4 cells after COVID-19. No cognate antigen is known for these TCRs. Antigen-specific CD4+ T cells expanded by the ViraFEST assay with viral peptide pools were then sequenced. Isolation of CD4+ T cells took place after 10 days of culture. Everyone in the study got two shots of either the BNT162b2 or mRNA-1273 vaccine. Sequencing used immunoSEQ multiplex PCR; TCRdb keeps in-frame clones, though not all of them. The sample holds tens of thousands of clones, 70% to 85% seen once. Sequencing was performed on CD4+ T cells from PBMCs cultured with HCoV-229E spike peptides, taken after COVID-19 vaccination. The receptors were gathered from a human donor who received a COVID-19 vaccine.

There are a few counts of this clone. V is TRBV7-8 and J is TRBJ2-2; TRBD2 matches 11 bases. There are 16 residues in the CDR3. Unmatched junction bases numbered 5, after V lost 4 bases and J lost 4 bases. Germline loops: CDR1 SGHVS, CDR2 FQNEAQ. DNA of the CDR3: TGTGCCAGCAGCTCGGGACTAGCGGAGATCACCGGGGAGCTGTTTTTT. Translating it yields CASSSGLAEITGELFF.

This chain joins TRBV28 and TRBJ1-4; D possibly corresponds to TRBD1 (6 bases). Germline V lookup: CDR1 MDHEN, CDR2 SYDVKM. The CDR3 contains 11 residues. V gave up 7 bases and J gave up 13 bases, with 13 bases separating them. CDR3 in amino acids: CASTQRGVLFF. CDR3 DNA: TGTGCCAGCACTCAAAGGGGGGTACTGTTTTTT.